This TCR beta chain emerged from a study of early T cells in non-severe SARS-CoV-2 infection. Study details: Alpha and beta chains were unpaired, from unsorted whole-blood bulk RNA.

V shed 2 bases and J shed 4 bases, with 15 bases lying between them. Germline CDR1 reads SGHTA; CDR2 reads FQGTGA. The CDR3 is made up of 15 amino acids. Regarding the study as a whole: Lookups in VDJdb leaned toward anti-spike CD8 responses and missed private and CD4 specificities.

There are many counts of this clonotype. As yet, its antigen is unknown. Attached unique molecular identifiers marked individual cDNA molecules. TCRdb independently ran MiXCR on the 5' RACE reads; one entry per CDR3 protein. The repertoire holds tens of thousands of distinct CDR3 sequences, 11% seen once, with 6.4% in the top ten. This sequence joins TRBV7-3 and TRBJ2-7; tentative D call: TRBD2 (6 bases). The sample consisted of whole blood. The TCR sequence derives from an adult who was a healthcare worker with PCR-confirmed SARS-CoV-2 infection or an uninfected control (not recorded which). CDR3 loop: CASSLSAGSPYEQYF. As DNA, the CDR3 is TGTGCCAGCAGCTTATCTGCGGGAAGTCCATACGAGCAGTACTTC.